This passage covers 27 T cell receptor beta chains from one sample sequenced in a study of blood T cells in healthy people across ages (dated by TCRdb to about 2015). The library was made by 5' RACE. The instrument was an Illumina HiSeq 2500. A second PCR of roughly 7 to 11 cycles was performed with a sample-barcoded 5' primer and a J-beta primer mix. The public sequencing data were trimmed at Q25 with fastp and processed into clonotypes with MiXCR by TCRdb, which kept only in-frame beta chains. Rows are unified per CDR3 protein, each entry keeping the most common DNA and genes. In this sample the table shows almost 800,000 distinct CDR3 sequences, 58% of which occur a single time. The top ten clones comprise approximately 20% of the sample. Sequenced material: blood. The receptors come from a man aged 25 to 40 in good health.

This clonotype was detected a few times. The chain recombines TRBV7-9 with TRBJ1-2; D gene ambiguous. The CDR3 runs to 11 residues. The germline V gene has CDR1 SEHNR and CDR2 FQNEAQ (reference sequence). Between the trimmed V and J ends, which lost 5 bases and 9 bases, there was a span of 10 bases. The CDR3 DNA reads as TGTGCCAGCAGCAGAGTTTGGAGCTACACCTTC. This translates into CASSRVWSYTF.

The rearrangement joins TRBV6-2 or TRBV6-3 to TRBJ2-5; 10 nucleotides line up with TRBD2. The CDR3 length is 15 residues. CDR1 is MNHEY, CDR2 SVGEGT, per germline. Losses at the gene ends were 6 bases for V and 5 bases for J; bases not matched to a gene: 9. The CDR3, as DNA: TGTGCCAGCAGCTCCCTAGCGGGAGCAGACGAGACCCAGTACTTC. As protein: CASSSLAGADETQYF.

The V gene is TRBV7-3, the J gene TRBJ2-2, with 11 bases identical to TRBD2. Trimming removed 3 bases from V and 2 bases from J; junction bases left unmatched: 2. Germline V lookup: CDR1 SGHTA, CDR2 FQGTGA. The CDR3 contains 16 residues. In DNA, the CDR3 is TGTGCCAGCAGCTTGGGACTAGCGGATAACACCGGGGAGCTGTTTTTT. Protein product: CASSLGLADNTGELFF. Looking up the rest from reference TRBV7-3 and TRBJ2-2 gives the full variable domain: GAGVSQTPSNKVTEKGKYVELRCDPISGHTALYWYRQSLGQGPEFLIYFQGTGAADDSGLPNDRFFAVRPEGSVSTLKIQRTERGDSAVYLCASSLGLADNTGELFFGEGSRLTVL.

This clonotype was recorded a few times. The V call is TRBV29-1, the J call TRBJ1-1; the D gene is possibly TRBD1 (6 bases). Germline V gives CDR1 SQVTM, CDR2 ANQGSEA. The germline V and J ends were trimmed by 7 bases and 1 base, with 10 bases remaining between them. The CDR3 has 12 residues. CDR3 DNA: TGCAGCGGTGGACAGCCGAACACTGAAGCTTTCTTT. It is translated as CSGGQPNTEAFF. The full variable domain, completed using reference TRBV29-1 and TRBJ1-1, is SAVISQKPSRDICQRGTSLTIQCQVDSQVTMMFWYRQQPGQSLTLIATANQGSEATYESGFVIDKFPISRPNLTFSTLTVSNMSPEDSSIYLCSGGQPNTEAFFGQGTRLTVV.

This CDR3 reads CSVSLGRYEQYF. CDR3 DNA sequence: TGCAGCGTCTCACTGGGGAGGTACGAGCAGTACTTC. The V call is TRBV29-1, the J call TRBJ2-7, with a weak D call TRBD2 (6 bases). This CDR3 region has 12 residues. The V gene's germline CDR1 is SQVTM and CDR2 ANQGSEA. Trimming removed 6 bases from V and 4 bases from J, with 13 bases in between.

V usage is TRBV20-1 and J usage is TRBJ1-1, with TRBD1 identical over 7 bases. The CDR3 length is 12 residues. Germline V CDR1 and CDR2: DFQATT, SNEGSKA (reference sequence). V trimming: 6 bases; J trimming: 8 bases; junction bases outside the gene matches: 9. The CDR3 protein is CSALRDSEEAFF. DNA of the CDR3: TGCAGTGCCCTTAGGGACAGCGAGGAAGCTTTCTTT.

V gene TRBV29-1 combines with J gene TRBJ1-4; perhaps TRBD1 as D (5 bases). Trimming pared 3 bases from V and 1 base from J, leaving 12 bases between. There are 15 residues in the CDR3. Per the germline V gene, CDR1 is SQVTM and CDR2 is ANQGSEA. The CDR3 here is CSVEGGLGTNEKLFF. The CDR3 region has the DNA TGCAGCGTTGAGGGGGGTCTAGGAACTAATGAAAAACTGTTTTTT.

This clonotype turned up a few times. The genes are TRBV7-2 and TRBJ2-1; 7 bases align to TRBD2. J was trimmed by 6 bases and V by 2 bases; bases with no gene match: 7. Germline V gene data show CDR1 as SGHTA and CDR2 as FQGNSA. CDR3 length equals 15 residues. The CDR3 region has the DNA TGTGCCAGCAGCTTAATTTTTTCTAGCGGCAATGAGCAGTTCTTC. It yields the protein CASSLIFSSGNEQFF.

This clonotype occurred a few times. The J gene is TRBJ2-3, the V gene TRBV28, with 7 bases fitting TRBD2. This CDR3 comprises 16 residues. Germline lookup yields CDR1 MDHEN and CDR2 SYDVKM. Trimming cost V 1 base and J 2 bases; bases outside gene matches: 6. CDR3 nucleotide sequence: TGTGCCAGCAGTTTATCAGCTAGCGGTTACACAGATACGCAGTATTTT. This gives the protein CASSLSASGYTDTQYF.

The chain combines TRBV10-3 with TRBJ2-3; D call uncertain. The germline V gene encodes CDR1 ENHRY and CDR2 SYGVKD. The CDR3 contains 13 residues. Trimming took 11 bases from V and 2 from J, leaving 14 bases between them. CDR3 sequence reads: CASNLRDTDTQYF. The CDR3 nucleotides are TGTGCCTCCAACCTGAGAGACACAGATACGCAGTATTTT.

CDR3 loop: CASSVGVTGQGFYTF. The CDR3 nucleotides are TGTGCCAGCAGCGTAGGAGTGACCGGACAGGGATTCTACACCTTC. This chain uses TRBV9 with TRBJ1-2, with 8 bases identical to TRBD1. The trim removed 0 bases at V and 10 bases at J, leaving 11 bases unmatched. CDR1 is SGDLS and CDR2 is YYNGEE in the germline V gene. The CDR3 is made up of 15 amino acids.

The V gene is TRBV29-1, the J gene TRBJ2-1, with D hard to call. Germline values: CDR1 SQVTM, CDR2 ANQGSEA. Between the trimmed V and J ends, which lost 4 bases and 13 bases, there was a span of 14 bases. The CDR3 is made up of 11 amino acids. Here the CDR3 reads CSVVPTQAQFF. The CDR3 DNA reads TGCAGCGTTGTGCCCACACAAGCACAGTTCTTC.

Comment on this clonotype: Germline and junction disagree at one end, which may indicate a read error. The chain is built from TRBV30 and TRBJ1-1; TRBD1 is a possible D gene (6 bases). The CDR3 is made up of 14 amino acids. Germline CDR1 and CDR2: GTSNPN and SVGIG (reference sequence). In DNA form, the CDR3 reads TGTGCCTGGAGGGCGGGGGGCGTCTTTGCTGAAGCTTTTTTT. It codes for CAWRAGGVFAEAFF.

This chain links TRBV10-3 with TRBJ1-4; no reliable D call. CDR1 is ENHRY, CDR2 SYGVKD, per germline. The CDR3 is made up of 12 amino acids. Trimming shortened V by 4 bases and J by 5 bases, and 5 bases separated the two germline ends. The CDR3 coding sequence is TGTGCCATCAGTGTAGGAAATGAAAAACTGTTTTTT. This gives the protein CAISVGNEKLFF.

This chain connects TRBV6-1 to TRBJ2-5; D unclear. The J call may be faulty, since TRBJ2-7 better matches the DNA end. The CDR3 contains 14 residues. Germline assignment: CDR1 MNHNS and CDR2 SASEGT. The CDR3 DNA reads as TGTGCCAGCAGCCCCCCAAGTGACGGTTACGAGCAGTACTTC. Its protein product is CASSPPSDGYEQYF.

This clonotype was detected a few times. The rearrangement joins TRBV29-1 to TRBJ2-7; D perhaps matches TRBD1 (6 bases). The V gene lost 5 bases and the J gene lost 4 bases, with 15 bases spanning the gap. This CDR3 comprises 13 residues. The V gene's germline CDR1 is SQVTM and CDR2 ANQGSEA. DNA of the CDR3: TGCAGCGTTTTATCAGGGGCCAGGTACGAGCAGTACTTC. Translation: CSVLSGARYEQYF.

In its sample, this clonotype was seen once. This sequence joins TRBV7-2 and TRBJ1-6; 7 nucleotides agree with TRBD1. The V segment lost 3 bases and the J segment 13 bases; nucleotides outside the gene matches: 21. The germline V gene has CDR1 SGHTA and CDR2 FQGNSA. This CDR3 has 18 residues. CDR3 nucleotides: TGTGCCAGCAGCTTGTCAGGACAGGCACCCTATTTAATTTTCCCCCTCCACTTT. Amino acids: CASSLSGQAPYLIFPLHF. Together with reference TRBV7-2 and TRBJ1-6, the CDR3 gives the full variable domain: GAGVSQSPSNKVTEKGKDVELRCDPISGHTALYWYRQSLGQGLEFLIYFQGNSAPDKSGLPSDRFSAERTGGSVSTLTIQRTQQEDSAVYLCASSLSGQAPYLIFPLHFGNGTRLTVT.

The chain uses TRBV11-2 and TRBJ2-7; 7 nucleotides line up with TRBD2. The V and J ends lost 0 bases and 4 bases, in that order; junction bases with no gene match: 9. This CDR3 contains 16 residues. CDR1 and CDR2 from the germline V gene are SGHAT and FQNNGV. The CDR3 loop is CASSLDRAGAGYEQYF. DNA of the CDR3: TGTGCCAGCAGCTTAGATCGAGCCGGAGCGGGATACGAGCAGTACTTC.

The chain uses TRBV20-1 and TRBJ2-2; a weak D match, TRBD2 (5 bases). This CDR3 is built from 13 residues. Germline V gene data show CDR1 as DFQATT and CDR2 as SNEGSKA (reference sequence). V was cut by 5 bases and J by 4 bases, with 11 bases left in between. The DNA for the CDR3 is TGCAGTGCTCGGACCCGGGGCACCGGGGAGCTGTTTTTT. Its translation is CSARTRGTGELFF.

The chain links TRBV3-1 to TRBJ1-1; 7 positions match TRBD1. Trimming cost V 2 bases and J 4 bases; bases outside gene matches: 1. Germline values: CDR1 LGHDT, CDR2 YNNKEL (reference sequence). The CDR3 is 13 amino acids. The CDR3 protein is CASSQQGGTEAFF. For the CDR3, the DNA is TGTGCCAGCAGCCAACAGGGGGGCACTGAAGCTTTCTTT. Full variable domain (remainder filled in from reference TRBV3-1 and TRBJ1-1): DTAVSQTPKYLVTQMGNDKSIKCEQNLGHDTMYWYKQDSKKFLKIMFSYNNKELIINETVPNRFSPKSPDKAHLNLHINSLELGDSAVYFCASSQQGGTEAFFGQGTRLTVV.

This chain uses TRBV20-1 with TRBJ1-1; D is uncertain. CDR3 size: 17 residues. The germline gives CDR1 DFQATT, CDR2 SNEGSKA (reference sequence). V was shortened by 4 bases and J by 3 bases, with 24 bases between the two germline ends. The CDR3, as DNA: TGCAGTGCTAACCTTATGGGCCGGTATGACGGATACACTGAAGCTTTCTTT. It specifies CSANLMGRYDGYTEAFF.

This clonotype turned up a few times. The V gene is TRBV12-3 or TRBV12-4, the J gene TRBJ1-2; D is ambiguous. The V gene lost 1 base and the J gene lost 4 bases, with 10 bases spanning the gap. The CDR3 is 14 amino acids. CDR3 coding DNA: TGTGCCAGCAGTTTAGGGGGAGTCAGCTATGGCTACACCTTC. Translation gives CASSLGGVSYGYTF.

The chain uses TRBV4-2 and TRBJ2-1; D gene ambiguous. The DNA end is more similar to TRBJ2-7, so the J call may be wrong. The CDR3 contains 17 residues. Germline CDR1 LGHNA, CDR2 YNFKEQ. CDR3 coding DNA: TGTGCCAGCAGCCCCCAGGCCCGGGCCGACCGATACAATGAGCAGTACTTC. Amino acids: CASSPQARADRYNEQYF.

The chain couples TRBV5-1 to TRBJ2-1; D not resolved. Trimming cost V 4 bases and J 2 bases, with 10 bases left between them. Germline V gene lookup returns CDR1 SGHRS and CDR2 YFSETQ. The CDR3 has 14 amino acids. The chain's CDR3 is CASSARSPYNEQFF. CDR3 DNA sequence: TGCGCCAGCAGCGCCCGATCTCCCTACAATGAGCAGTTCTTC.

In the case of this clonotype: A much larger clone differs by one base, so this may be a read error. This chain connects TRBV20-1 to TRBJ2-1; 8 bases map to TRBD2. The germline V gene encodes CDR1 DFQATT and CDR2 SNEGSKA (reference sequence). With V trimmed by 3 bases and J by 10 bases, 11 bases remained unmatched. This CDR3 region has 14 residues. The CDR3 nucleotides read TGCAGTGCTAGCCTGGGACTAGAGCCTTTAGAGCAGTTCTTC. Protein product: CSASLGLEPLEQFF.

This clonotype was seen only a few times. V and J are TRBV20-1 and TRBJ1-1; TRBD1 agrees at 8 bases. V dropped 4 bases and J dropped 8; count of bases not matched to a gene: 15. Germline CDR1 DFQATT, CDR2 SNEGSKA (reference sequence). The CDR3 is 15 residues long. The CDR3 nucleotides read TGCAGTGCTATACCTGGGACAGGCCATCTCGGGGAAGCTTTCTTT. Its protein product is CSAIPGTGHLGEAFF.

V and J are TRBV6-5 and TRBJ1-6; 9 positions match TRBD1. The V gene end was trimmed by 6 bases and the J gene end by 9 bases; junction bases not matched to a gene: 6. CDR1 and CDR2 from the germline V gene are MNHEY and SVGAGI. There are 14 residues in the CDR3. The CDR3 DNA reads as TGTGCCAGCAGGCGACAGGGGGGGTTTTCACCCCTCCACTTT. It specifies CASRRQGGFSPLHF.